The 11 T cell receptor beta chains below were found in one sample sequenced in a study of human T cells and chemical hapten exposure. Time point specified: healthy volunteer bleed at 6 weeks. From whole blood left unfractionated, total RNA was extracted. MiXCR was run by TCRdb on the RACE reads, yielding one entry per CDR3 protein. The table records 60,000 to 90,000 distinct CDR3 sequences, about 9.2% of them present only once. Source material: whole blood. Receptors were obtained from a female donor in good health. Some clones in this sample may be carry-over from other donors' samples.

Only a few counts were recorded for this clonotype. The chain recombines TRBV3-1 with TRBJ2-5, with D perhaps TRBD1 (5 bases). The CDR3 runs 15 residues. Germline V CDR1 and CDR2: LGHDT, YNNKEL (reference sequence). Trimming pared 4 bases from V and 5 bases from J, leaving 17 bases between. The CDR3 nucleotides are TGTGCCAGCAGCCGCGGTGCGACAGTCCTGGAGACCCAGTACTTC. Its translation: CASSRGATVLETQYF.

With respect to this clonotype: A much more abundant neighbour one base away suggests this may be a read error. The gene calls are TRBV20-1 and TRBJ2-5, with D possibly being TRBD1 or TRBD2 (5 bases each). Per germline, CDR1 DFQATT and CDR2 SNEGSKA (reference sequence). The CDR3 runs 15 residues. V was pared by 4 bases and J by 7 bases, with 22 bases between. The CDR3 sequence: CSAKAPGTALGTQYF. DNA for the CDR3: TGCAGTGCTAAGGCCCCGGGGACGGCCCTTGGGACCCAGTACTTC.

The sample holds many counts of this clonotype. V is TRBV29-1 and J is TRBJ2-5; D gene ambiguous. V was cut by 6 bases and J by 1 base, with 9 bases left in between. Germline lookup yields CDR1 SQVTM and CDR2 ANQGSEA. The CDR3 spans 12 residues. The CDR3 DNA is TGCAGCGTCGGTCCGGGCCAAGAGACCCAGTACTTC. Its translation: CSVGPGQETQYF.

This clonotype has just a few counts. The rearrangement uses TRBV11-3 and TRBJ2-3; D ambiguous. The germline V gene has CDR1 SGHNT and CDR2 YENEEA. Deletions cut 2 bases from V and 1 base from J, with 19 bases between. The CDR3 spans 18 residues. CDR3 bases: TGTGCCAGCAGCTTACAAGGACGGGTCCCCGGAGGCACAGATACGCAGTATTTT. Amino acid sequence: CASSLQGRVPGGTDTQYF.

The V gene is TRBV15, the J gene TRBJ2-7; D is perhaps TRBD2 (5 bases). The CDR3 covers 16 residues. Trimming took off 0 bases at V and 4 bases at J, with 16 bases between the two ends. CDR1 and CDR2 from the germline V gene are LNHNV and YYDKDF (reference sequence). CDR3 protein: CATSRDPGVGWYEQYF. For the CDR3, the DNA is TGTGCCACCAGCAGAGATCCCGGGGTAGGGTGGTACGAGCAGTACTTC.

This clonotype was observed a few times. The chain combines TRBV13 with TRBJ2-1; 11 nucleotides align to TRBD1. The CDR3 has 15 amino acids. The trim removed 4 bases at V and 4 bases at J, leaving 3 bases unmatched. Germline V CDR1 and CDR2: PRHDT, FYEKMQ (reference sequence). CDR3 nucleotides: TGTGCCAGCAGCTCTGGGACAGGGGGTTACAATGAGCAGTTCTTC. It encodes CASSSGTGGYNEQFF.

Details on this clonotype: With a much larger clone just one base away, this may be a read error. The CDR3 region is CASTSLTNTEAFF. Written as DNA, the CDR3 is TGTGCCAGCACTTCCTTGACGAACACTGAAGCTTTCTTT. The gene calls are TRBV3-1 and TRBJ1-1, with D hard to call. Germline-derived CDR1 and CDR2 are LGHDT and YNNKEL (reference sequence). V was cut by 7 bases and J by 1 base, with 10 bases left in between. This CDR3 comprises 13 residues.

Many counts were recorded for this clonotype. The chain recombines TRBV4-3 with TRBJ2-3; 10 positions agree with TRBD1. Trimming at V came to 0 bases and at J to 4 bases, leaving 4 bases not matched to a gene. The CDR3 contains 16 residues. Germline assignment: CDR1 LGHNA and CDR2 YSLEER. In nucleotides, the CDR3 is TGCGCCAGCAGCCAAGAACCGGGACAGGGGTCAGATACGCAGTATTTT. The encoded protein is CASSQEPGQGSDTQYF.

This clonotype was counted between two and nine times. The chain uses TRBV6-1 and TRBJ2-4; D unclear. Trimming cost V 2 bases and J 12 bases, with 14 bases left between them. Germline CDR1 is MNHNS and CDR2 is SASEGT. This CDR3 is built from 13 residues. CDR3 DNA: TGTGCCAGCAGTGAAACGGGCCTCGTCGCTCAGTACTTC. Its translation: CASSETGLVAQYF.

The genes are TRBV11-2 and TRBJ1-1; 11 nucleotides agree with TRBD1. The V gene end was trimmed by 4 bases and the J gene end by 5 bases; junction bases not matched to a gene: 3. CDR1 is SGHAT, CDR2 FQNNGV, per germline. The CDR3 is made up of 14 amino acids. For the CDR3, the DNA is TGTGCCAGCAGCTCGGACAGGGGGCGGACTGAAGCTTTCTTT. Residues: CASSSDRGRTEAFF. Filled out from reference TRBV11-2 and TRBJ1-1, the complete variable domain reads EAGVAQSPRYKIIEKRQSVAFWCNPISGHATLYWYQQILGQGPKLLIQFQNNGVVDDSQLPKDRFSAERLKGVDSTLKIQPAKLEDSAVYLCASSSDRGRTEAFFGQGTRLTVV.

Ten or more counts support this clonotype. The chain's CDR3 is CASHGETEAFF. The CDR3 DNA reads TGTGCCAGCCACGGGGAGACGGAAGCTTTCTTT. The chain combines TRBV12-3 or TRBV12-4 with TRBJ1-1, with D uncertain. The CDR3 extends over 11 amino acids. V was pared by 8 bases and J by 8 bases, with 12 bases between.